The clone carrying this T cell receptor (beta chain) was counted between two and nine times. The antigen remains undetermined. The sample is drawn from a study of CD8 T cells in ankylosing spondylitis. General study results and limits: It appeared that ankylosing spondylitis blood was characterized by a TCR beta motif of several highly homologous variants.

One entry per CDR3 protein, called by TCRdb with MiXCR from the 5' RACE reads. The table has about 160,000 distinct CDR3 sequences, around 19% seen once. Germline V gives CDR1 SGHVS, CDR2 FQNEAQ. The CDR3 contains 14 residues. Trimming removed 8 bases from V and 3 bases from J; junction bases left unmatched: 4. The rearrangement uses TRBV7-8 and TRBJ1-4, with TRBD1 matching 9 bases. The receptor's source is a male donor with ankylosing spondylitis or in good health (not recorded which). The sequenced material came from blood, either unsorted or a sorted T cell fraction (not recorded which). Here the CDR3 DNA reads TGTGCCAGCGCCAGGACAGGGGCTAATGAAAAACTGTTTTTT. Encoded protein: CASARTGANEKLFF. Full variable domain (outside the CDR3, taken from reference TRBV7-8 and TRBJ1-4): GAGVSQSPRYKVAKRGQDVALRCDPISGHVSLFWYQQALGQGPEFLTYFQNEAQLDKSGLPSDRFFAERPEGSVSTLKIQRTQQEDSAVYLCASARTGANEKLFFGSGTQLSVL.